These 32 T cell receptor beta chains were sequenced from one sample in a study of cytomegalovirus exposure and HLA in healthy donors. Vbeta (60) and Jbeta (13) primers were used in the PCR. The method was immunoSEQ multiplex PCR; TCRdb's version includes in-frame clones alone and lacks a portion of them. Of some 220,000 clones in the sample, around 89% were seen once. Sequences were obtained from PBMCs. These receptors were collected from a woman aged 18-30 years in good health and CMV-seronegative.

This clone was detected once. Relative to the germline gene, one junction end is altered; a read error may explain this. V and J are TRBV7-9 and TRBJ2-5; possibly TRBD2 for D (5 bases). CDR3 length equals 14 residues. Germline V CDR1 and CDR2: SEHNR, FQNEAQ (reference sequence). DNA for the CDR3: TGTTCCAGCAGCTCAAGGGAGTACCAAGAGACCCAGTACTTC. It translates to CSSSSREYQETQYF.

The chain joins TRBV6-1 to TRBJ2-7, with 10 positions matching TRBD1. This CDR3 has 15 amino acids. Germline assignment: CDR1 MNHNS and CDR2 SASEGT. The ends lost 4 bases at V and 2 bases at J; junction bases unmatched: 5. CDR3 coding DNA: TGTGCCAGCAGTGCCCGGGACAGGGGAGCCTACGAGCAGTACTTC. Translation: CASSARDRGAYEQYF.

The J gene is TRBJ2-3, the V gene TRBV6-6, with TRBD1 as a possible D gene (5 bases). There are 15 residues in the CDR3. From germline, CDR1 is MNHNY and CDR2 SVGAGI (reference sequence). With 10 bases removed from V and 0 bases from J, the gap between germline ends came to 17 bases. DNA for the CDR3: TGTGCCACCATTGGGGCTCCAGGTAGCACAGATACGCAGTATTTT. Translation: CATIGAPGSTDTQYF.

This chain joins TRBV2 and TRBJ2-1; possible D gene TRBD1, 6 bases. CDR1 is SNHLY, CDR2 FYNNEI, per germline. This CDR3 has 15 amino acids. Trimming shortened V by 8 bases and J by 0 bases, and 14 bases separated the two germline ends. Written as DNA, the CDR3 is TGTGCCAGCCGTCTTGGGGGCAGCTCCTACAATGAGCAGTTCTTC. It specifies CASRLGGSSYNEQFF. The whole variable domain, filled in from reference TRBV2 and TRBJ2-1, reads EPEVTQTPSHQVTQMGQEVILRCVPISNHLYFYWYRQILGQKVEFLVSFYNNEISEKSEIFDDQFSVERPDGSNFTLKIRSTKLEDSAMYFCASRLGGSSYNEQFFGPGTRLTVL.

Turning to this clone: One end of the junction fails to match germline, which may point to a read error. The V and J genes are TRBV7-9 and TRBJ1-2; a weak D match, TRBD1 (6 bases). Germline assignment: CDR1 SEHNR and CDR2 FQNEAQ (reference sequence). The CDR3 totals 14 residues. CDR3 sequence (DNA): TGTTCCAGCAGCTCGAACGGACAGCACTATGGCTACACCTTC. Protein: CSSSSNGQHYGYTF.

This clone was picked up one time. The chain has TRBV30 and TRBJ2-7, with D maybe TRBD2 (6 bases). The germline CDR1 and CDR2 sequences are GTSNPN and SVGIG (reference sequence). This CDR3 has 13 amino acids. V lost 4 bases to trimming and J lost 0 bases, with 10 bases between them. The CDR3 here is CAWTFGSSYEQYF. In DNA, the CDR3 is TGTGCCTGGACCTTCGGGAGCTCCTACGAGCAGTACTTC.

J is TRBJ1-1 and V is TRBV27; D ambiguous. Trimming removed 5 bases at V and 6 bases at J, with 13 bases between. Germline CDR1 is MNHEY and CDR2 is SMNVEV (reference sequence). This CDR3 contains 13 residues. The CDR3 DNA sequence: TGTGCCAGCAGTCCGATTGGTAGCGCTGAAGCTTTCTTT. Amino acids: CASSPIGSAEAFF.

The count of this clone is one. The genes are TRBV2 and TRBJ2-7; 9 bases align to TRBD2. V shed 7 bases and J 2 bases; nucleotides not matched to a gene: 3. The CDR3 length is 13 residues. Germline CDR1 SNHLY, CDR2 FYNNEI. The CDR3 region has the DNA TGTGCCAGCACCGCGGGAGGGCCCTACGAGCAGTACTTC. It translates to CASTAGGPYEQYF.

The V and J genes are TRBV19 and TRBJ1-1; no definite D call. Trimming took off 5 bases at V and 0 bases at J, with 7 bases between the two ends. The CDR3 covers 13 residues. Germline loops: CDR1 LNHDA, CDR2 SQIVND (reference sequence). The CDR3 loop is CASSPRLNTEAFF. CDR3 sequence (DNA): TGTGCCAGTAGTCCCAGGCTGAACACTGAAGCTTTCTTT.

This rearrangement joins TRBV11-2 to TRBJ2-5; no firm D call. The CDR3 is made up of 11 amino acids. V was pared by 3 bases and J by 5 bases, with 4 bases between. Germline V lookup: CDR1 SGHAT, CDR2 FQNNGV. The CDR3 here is CASSFGETQYF. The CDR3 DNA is TGTGCCAGCAGCTTCGGTGAGACCCAGTACTTC.

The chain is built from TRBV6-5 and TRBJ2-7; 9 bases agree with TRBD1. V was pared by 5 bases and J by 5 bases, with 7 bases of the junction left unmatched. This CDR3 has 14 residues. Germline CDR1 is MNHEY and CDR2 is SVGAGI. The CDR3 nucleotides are TGTGCCAGCAGTCGGGGACAGGGAAGGAACGAGCAGTACTTC. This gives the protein CASSRGQGRNEQYF.

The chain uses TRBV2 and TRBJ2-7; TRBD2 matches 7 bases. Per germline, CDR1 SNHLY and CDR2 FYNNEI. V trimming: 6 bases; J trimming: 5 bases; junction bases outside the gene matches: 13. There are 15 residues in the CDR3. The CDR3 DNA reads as TGTGCCAGCAGGTTCTCGCGGGAGAGGCCCAACGAGCAGTACTTC. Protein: CASRFSRERPNEQYF.

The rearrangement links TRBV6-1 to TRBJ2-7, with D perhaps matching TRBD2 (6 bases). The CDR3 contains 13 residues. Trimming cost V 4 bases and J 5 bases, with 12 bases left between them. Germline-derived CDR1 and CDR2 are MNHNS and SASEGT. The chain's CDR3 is CASSVGGLNEQYF. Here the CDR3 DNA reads TGTGCCAGCAGTGTTGGGGGGTTGAACGAGCAGTACTTC.

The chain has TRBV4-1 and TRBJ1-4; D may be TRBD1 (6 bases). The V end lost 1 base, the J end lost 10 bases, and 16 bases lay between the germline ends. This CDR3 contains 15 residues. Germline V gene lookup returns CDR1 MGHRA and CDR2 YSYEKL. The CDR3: CASSQGSLTGSKLFF. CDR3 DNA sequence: TGCGCCAGCAGCCAAGGATCTTTGACAGGATCAAAACTGTTTTTT.

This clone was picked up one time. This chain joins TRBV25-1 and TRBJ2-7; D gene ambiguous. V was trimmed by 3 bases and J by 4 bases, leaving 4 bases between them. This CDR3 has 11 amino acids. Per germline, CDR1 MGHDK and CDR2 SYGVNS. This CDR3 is CASSDYYEQYF. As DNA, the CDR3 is TGTGCCAGCAGTGACTATTACGAGCAGTACTTC.

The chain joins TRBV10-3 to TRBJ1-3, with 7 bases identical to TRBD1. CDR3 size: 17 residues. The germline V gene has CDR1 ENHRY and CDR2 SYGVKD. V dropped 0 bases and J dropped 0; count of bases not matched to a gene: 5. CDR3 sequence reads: CAISESLGQSSGNTIYF. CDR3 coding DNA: TGTGCCATCAGTGAGTCTCTGGGACAGTCCTCTGGAAACACCATATATTTT.

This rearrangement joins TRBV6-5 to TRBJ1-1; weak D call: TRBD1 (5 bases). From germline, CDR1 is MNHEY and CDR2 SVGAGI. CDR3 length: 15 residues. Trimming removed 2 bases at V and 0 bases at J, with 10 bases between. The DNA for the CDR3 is TGTGCCAGCAGTTACGGGGCAGAAATGAACACTGAAGCTTTCTTT. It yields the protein CASSYGAEMNTEAFF.

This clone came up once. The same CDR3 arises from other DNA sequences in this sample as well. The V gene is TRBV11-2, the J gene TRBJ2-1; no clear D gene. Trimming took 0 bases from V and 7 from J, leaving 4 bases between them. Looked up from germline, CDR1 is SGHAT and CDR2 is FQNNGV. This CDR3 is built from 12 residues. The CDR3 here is CASSLDSNEQFF. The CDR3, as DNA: TGTGCCAGCAGCTTAGACAGTAATGAGCAGTTCTTC.

Here the CDR3 DNA reads TGTGCCAGCAGCTTAGAGGGGACAGACACTGAAGCTTTCTTT. Residues: CASSLEGTDTEAFF. V usage is TRBV11-3 and J usage is TRBJ1-1, with 7 bases that match TRBD1. The CDR3 is 14 amino acids. After removal of 0 bases from V and 3 bases from J, the junction contained 1 base not matched to a gene. Germline CDR1 and CDR2: SGHNT and YENEEA.

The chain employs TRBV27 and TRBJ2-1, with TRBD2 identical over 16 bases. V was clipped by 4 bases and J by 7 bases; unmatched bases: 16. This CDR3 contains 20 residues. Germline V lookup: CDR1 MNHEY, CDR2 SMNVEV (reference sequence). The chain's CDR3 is CASSSRGTSGGAGLRNEQFF. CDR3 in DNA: TGTGCCAGCAGTTCCCGCGGGACTAGCGGGGGGGCCGGTTTGAGAAATGAGCAGTTCTTC.

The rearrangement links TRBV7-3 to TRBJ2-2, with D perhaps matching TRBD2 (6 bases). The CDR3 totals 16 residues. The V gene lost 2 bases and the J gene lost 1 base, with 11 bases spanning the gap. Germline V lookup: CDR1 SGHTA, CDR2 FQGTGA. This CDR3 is CASSLQGAGNTGELFF. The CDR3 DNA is TGTGCCAGCAGCTTACAGGGAGCGGGGAACACCGGGGAGCTGTTTTTT.

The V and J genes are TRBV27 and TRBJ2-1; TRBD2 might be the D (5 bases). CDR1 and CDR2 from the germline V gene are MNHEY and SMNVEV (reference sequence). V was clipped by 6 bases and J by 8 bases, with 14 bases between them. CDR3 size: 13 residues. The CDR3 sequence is CASRKILEHEQFF. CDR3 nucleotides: TGTGCCAGCAGAAAGATACTAGAGCATGAGCAGTTCTTC.

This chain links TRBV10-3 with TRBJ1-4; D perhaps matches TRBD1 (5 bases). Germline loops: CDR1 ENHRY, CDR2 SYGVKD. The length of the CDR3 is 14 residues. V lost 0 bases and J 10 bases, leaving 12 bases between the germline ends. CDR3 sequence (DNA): TGTGCCATCAGTGAGTCGACGACAGTTGGAAAACTGTTTTTT. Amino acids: CAISESTTVGKLFF.

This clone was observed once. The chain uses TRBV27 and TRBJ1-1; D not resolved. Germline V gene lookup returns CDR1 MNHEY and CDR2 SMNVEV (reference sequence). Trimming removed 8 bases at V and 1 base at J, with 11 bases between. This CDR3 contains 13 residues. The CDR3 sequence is CASLNAGNTEAFF. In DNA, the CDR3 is TGTGCCAGCCTAAATGCTGGGAACACTGAAGCTTTCTTT.

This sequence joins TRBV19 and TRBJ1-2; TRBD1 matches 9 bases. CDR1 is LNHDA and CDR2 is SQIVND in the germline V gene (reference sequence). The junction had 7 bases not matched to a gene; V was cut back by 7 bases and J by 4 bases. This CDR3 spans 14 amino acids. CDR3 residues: CASNPKGQGYGYTF. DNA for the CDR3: TGTGCCAGTAACCCAAAGGGACAGGGCTATGGCTACACCTTC.

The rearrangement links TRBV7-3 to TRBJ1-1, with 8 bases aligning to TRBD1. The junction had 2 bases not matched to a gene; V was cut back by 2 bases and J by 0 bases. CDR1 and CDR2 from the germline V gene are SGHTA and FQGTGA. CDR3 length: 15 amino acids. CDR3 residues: CASSLGQGLNTEAFF. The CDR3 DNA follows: TGTGCCAGCAGCTTAGGACAGGGTCTGAACACTGAAGCTTTCTTT.

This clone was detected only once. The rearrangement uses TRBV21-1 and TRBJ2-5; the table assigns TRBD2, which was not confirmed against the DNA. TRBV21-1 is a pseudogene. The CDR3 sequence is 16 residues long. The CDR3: CASSMGTRASYKTQYF. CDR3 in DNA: TGTGCCAGCAGCATGGGGACTAGGGCGTCCTATAAGACCCAGTACTTC.

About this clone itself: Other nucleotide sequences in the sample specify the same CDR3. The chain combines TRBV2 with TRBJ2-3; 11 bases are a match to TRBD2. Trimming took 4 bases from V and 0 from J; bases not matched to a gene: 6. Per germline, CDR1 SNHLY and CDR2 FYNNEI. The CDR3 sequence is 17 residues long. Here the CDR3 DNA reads TGTGCCAGCAGTGGATTGTGGACTAGCGGGAGCACAGATACGCAGTATTTT. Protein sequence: CASSGLWTSGSTDTQYF.

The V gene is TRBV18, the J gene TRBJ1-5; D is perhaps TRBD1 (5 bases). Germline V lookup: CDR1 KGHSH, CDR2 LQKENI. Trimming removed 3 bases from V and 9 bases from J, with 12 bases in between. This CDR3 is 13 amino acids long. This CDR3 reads CASSPQGSVPQHF. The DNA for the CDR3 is TGTGCCAGCTCACCCCAGGGTTCTGTGCCCCAGCATTTT.

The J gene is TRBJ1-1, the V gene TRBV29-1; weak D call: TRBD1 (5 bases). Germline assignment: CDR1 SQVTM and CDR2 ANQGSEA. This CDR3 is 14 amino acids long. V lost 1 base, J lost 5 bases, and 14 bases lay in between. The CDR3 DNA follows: TGCAGCGTTGAAGGTGACAGTAGATGGACTGAAGCTTTCTTT. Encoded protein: CSVEGDSRWTEAFF.

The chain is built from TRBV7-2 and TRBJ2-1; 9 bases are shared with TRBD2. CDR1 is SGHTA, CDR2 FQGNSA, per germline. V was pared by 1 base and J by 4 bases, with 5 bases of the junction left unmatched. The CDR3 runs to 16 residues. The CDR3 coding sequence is TGTGCCAGCAGCTTAGATCTAGCGGGGAGATACAATGAGCAGTTCTTC. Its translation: CASSLDLAGRYNEQFF.

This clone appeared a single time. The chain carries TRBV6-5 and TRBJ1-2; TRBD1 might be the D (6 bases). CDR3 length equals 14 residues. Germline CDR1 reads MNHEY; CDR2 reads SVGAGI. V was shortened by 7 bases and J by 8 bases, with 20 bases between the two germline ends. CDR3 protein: CASTTPGFGGGYTF. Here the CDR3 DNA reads TGTGCCAGCACCACCCCGGGGTTTGGGGGCGGCTACACCTTC.